This record covers a single T cell receptor beta chain. Trimming removed 1 base from V and 2 bases from J, with 9 bases in between. This CDR3 contains 14 residues. Germline values: CDR1 SGHVS, CDR2 FNYEAQ. This sample was taken from a study of somatic mutations in cytotoxic T cells in rheumatoid arthritis. TCRdb keeps only in-frame clones here, not all; method: immunoSEQ multiplex PCR. The repertoire has thousands of clones, 85% to 90% of them found once; the top ten carry around 40%. The chain uses TRBV7-6 and TRBJ2-7, with D perhaps matching TRBD2 (6 bases). The sequence came from a woman aged 50 to 60 with rheumatoid arthritis. Specimen: CD8+ T cells sorted from blood. The CDR3 sequence is CASSLDPGAYEQYF. CDR3 coding DNA: TGTGCCAGCAGCTTAGACCCGGGGGCCTACGAGCAGTACTTC. Full variable domain (remainder filled in from reference TRBV7-6 and TRBJ2-7): GAGVSQSPRYKVTKRGQDVALRCDPISGHVSLYWYRQALGQGPEFLTYFNYEAQQDKSGLPNDRFSAERPEGSISTLTIQRTEQRDSAMYRCASSLDPGAYEQYFGPGTRLTVT.